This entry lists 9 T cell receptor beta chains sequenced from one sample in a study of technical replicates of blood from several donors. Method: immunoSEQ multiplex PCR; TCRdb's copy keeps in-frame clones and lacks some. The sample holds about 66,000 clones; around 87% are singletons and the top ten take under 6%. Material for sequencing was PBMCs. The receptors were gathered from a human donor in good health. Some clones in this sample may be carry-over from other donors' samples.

As DNA, the CDR3 is TGTGCCAGCACCCCGGGGGATGGGAATGGCTACACCTTC. Protein product: CASTPGDGNGYTF. This chain connects TRBV7-8 to TRBJ1-2; D perhaps matches TRBD1 (5 bases). The CDR3 has 13 residues. V dropped 7 bases and J dropped 6 bases, with 15 bases sitting between them. The germline V gene has CDR1 SGHVS and CDR2 FQNEAQ.

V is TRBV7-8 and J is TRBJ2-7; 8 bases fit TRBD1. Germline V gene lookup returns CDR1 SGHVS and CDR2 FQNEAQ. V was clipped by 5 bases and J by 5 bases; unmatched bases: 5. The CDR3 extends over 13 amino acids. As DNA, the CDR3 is TGTGCCAGCAGCGCGGACAGGGTTAACGAGCAGTACTTC. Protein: CASSADRVNEQYF.

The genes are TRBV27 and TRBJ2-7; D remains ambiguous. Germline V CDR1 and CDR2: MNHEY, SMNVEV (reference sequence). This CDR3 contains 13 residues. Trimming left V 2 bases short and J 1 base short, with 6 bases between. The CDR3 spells CASSLAVSYEQYF. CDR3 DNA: TGTGCCAGCAGTTTAGCGGTTTCCTACGAGCAGTACTTC.

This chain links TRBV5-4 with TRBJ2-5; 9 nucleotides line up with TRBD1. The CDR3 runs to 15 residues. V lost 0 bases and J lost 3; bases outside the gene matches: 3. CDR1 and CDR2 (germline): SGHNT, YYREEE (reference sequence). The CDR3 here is CASSLAGQGKETQYF. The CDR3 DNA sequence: TGTGCCAGCAGCTTGGCCGGACAGGGGAAAGAGACCCAGTACTTC.

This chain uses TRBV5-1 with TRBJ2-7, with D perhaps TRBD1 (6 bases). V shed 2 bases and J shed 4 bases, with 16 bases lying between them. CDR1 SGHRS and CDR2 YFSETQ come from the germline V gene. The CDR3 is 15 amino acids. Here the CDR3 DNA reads TGCGCCAGCAGCTTCCACACAGGGATCGAGTACGAGCAGTACTTC. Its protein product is CASSFHTGIEYEQYF.

CDR3 sequence (DNA): TGTGCCAGCAGTGTCGGCTGGGCGGGGGGTCAAGAGACCCAGTACTTC. As protein: CASSVGWAGGQETQYF. The chain recombines TRBV6-1 with TRBJ2-5; 8 bases map to TRBD2. After removal of 4 bases from V and 2 bases from J, the junction contained 9 bases not matched to a gene. CDR1 and CDR2 from the germline V gene are MNHNS and SASEGT. The CDR3 extends over 16 amino acids.

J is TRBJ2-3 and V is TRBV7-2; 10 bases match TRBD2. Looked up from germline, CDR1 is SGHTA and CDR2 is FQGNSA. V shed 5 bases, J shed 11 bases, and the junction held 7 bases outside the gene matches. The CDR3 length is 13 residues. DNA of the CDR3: TGTGCCAGCAGCCAGACCGGGACTAGCGTGCAGTATTTT. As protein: CASSQTGTSVQYF.

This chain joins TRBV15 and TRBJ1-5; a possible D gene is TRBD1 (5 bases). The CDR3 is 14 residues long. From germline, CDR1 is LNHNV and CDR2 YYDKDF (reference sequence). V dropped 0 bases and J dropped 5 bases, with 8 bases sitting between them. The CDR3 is CATSREGGYQPQHF. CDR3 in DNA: TGTGCCACCAGCAGAGAGGGGGGTTATCAGCCCCAGCATTTT.

The CDR3 is CASSLDTTYGYTF. The DNA for the CDR3 is TGCGCCAGCAGCTTGGACACCACCTATGGCTACACCTTC. The V call is TRBV5-1, the J call TRBJ1-2, with D hard to call. CDR1 SGHRS and CDR2 YFSETQ come from the germline V gene. The ends were cut back, 0 bases at V and 4 bases at J, with 7 bases in the middle. The length of the CDR3 is 13 residues.